The 31 T cell receptor beta chains below all came from one sample that was sequenced in a study of vaccination and CD4 T cells after COVID-19. What these receptors recognize is not known. Documented treatment: roughly 10-day PBMC culture with coronavirus spike peptide pools or control peptides (ViraFEST assay). At the Johns Hopkins FTIC core, DNA taken from cultured CD4+ T cells was sequenced by way of the Oncomine TCR Beta short-read assay. A single record per CDR3 protein comes from TCRdb applying MiXCR to the PCR reads. The sample consists of 15,000 to 20,000 distinct CDR3 sequences, approximately 53% of them appearing once. The sample taken for sequencing was CD4+ T cells from blood, cultured in vitro. All receptors derive from a human donor who had recovered from COVID-19.

In DNA, the CDR3 is TGTGCCAGCAGTGTCCGCGGGACTGCCTACGAGCAGTACTTC. Its translation is CASSVRGTAYEQYF. This chain links TRBV6-4 with TRBJ2-7; possible D gene TRBD2, 6 bases. The CDR3 is made up of 14 amino acids. V was clipped by 4 bases and J by 2 bases, with 12 bases between them. CDR1 and CDR2 (germline): MRHNA, SNTAGT.

A few counts support this clonotype. The rearrangement links TRBV6-1 to TRBJ2-3, with 7 positions matching TRBD2. V lost 4 bases to trimming and J lost 6 bases; unmatched junction nucleotides: 7. Germline lookup yields CDR1 MNHNS and CDR2 SASEGT. The CDR3 is 14 amino acids. The chain's CDR3 is CASSVAGVPDTQYF. CDR3 coding DNA: TGTGCCAGCAGTGTGGCGGGAGTTCCTGATACGCAGTATTTT.

The chain joins TRBV28 to TRBJ2-5; no clear D gene. V was clipped by 4 bases and J by 7 bases, with 16 bases between them. This CDR3 has 14 residues. Per germline, CDR1 MDHEN and CDR2 SYDVKM. The CDR3 region has the DNA TGTGCCAGCAGTTACGTGGCAGCTTATGGGACCCAGTACTTC. It yields the protein CASSYVAAYGTQYF.

There are a few counts of this clonotype. The chain couples TRBV24-1 to TRBJ2-2, with 7 bases fitting TRBD2. The germline V gene encodes CDR1 KGHDR and CDR2 SFDVKD. V was pared by 2 bases and J by 7 bases, with 3 bases of the junction left unmatched. The CDR3 is made up of 14 amino acids. The CDR3 is CATSDYLAGGELFF. The CDR3 nucleotides read TGTGCCACCAGTGATTACTTAGCGGGCGGGGAGCTGTTTTTT.

The rearrangement joins TRBV6-1 to TRBJ1-4; a weak D match, TRBD1 (5 bases). The length of the CDR3 is 17 residues. Trimming pared 5 bases from V and 0 bases from J, leaving 16 bases between. Germline values: CDR1 MNHNS, CDR2 SASEGT. The CDR3 reads CASSPTQGVATNEKLFF. The CDR3 DNA reads as TGTGCCAGCAGTCCTACTCAGGGAGTTGCAACTAATGAAAAACTGTTTTTT.

V is TRBV20-1 and J is TRBJ2-1; D is uncertain. Trimming shortened V by 3 bases and J by 2 bases, and 23 bases separated the two germline ends. The CDR3 runs 18 residues. Germline loops: CDR1 DFQATT, CDR2 SNEGSKA (reference sequence). The CDR3 sequence is CSASPMTRRDRTYNEQFF. CDR3 DNA sequence: TGCAGTGCTAGTCCCATGACTCGACGTGACCGAACCTACAATGAGCAGTTCTTC.

The chain couples TRBV27 to TRBJ1-1; weak D call: TRBD1 (6 bases). The CDR3 sequence is 12 residues long. The germline V gene encodes CDR1 MNHEY and CDR2 SMNVEV (reference sequence). Trimming left V 11 bases short and J 1 base short, with 11 bases between. CDR3 nucleotide sequence: TGTGCCGTCCGGGGGGCGAACACTGAAGCTTTCTTT. Its protein product is CAVRGANTEAFF.

This chain links TRBV27 with TRBJ1-2, with D tentatively TRBD1 (6 bases). V lost 5 bases and J 0 bases, leaving 13 bases between the germline ends. Per the germline V gene, CDR1 is MNHEY and CDR2 is SMNVEV (reference sequence). The CDR3 is 15 amino acids. CDR3 sequence: CASSPRQVANYGYTF. CDR3 bases: TGTGCCAGCAGTCCGCGACAGGTCGCTAACTATGGCTACACCTTC.

Only a few counts were recorded for this clonotype. This sequence joins TRBV28 and TRBJ1-5; unclear D gene. V dropped 2 bases and J dropped 6 bases, with 8 bases sitting between them. In germline, CDR1 is MDHEN, CDR2 SYDVKM. The CDR3 has 13 amino acids. In DNA form, the CDR3 reads TGTGCCAGCAGTTTAAGAAGGATTCAGCCCCAGCATTTT. Translated, it gives CASSLRRIQPQHF. Using reference TRBV28 and TRBJ1-5 for the parts outside the CDR3, the full variable domain is DVKVTQSSRYLVKRTGEKVFLECVQDMDHENMFWYRQDPGLGLRLIYFSYDVKMKEKGDIPEGYSVSREKKERFSLILESASTNQTSMYLCASSLRRIQPQHFGDGTRLSIL.

V gene TRBV6-1 combines with J gene TRBJ2-1; 9 bases fit TRBD1. Germline CDR1 and CDR2: MNHNS and SASEGT. V dropped 4 bases and J dropped 8; count of bases not matched to a gene: 3. This CDR3 contains 13 residues. DNA of the CDR3: TGTGCCAGCAGTGTTACAGGGGGCTATGAGCAGTTCTTC. Translated: CASSVTGGYEQFF.

This chain uses TRBV6-1 with TRBJ1-1, with 8 bases lining up with TRBD1. V shed 4 bases, J shed 1 base, and the junction held 5 bases outside the gene matches. CDR3 size: 15 residues. Germline V lookup: CDR1 MNHNS, CDR2 SASEGT. The CDR3 DNA follows: TGTGCCAGCAGTGGACGGACAGGGTCGAACACTGAAGCTTTCTTT. Amino acids: CASSGRTGSNTEAFF.

This clonotype was seen only a few times. The chain employs TRBV6-1 and TRBJ2-2; 11 nucleotides align to TRBD1. Germline CDR1 is MNHNS and CDR2 is SASEGT. Germline trimming cut 10 bases from V and 2 bases from J; bases unmatched to any gene: 3. CDR3 length: 14 amino acids. CDR3 in DNA: TGTGCCACCGGGACAGGGGGAAACACCGGGGAGCTGTTTTTT. Protein product: CATGTGGNTGELFF.

V usage is TRBV20-1 and J usage is TRBJ1-2; a possible D gene is TRBD1 (5 bases). The CDR3 has 13 amino acids. Trimming stripped 6 bases from V and 8 bases from J, with 19 bases between. The V gene's germline CDR1 is DFQATT and CDR2 SNEGSKA (reference sequence). As DNA, the CDR3 is TGCAGTGCCGTGGACACGGAAATAAACGGCTACACCTTC. Amino acid sequence: CSAVDTEINGYTF.

The table lists this clonotype with a few counts. V gene TRBV7-2 combines with J gene TRBJ1-1; D not resolved. Germline V gives CDR1 SGHTA, CDR2 FQGNSA. V dropped 6 bases and J dropped 1 base, with 6 bases sitting between them. CDR3 length: 12 amino acids. The CDR3 DNA reads as TGTGCCAGCAGAAGACAGAACACTGAAGCTTTCTTT. Amino acid sequence: CASRRQNTEAFF. The variable domain in full, with the rest retrieved from reference TRBV7-2 and TRBJ1-1, is GAGVSQSPSNKVTEKGKDVELRCDPISGHTALYWYRQSLGQGLEFLIYFQGNSAPDKSGLPSDRFSAERTGGSVSTLTIQRTQQEDSAVYLCASRRQNTEAFFGQGTRLTVV.

J is TRBJ2-5 and V is TRBV7-2; D ambiguous. The V gene's germline CDR1 is SGHTA and CDR2 FQGNSA. There are 13 residues in the CDR3. The V end lost 6 bases, the J end lost 3 bases, and 11 bases lay between the germline ends. CDR3 protein: CASRGSWEETQYF. The CDR3 DNA reads as TGTGCCAGCAGGGGTTCCTGGGAAGAGACCCAGTACTTC.

The V gene is TRBV27, the J gene TRBJ2-4, with 7 bases fitting TRBD2. This CDR3 is 16 amino acids long. After removal of 6 bases from V and 0 bases from J, the junction contained 8 bases not matched to a gene. Germline lookup yields CDR1 MNHEY and CDR2 SMNVEV (reference sequence). The CDR3 sequence: CASSAGVGLAKNIQYF. The CDR3, as DNA: TGTGCCAGCAGCGCGGGGGTCGGGTTAGCCAAAAACATTCAGTACTTC.

The V and J genes are TRBV28 and TRBJ2-7; 9 nucleotides align to TRBD1. J lost 12 bases, V lost 3 bases, and 6 bases had no gene match. Germline CDR1 reads MDHEN; CDR2 reads SYDVKM. The CDR3 loop spans 12 amino acids. CDR3 protein: CASSLGDRETYF. CDR3 DNA sequence: TGTGCCAGCAGTTTGGGGGACAGGGAGACGTACTTC.

V gene TRBV2 combines with J gene TRBJ2-5, with 9 bases that match TRBD2. From germline, CDR1 is SNHLY and CDR2 FYNNEI. CDR3 length: 14 amino acids. V gave up 5 bases and J gave up 5 bases; unmatched junction bases: 6. CDR3 loop: CASSLAGVGETQYF. The CDR3 bases are TGTGCCAGCAGTTTAGCGGGAGTGGGCGAGACCCAGTACTTC.

This clonotype was detected a few times. The chain is built from TRBV20-1 and TRBJ1-4, with D possibly TRBD1 on 6 matching bases. The CDR3 is 16 amino acids. Deletions cut 4 bases from V and 8 bases from J, with 23 bases between. Germline CDR1 and CDR2: DFQATT and SNEGSKA (reference sequence). The CDR3 DNA reads as TGCAGTGCTAAGGGGGGATTGGGCCTGGGAGGGGAAAAACTGTTTTTT. Protein: CSAKGGLGLGGEKLFF.

The chain is built from TRBV7-8 and TRBJ1-2; possible D gene TRBD1, 6 bases. The CDR3 covers 15 residues. CDR1 and CDR2 from the germline V gene are SGHVS and FQNEAQ. Trimming left V 8 bases short and J 4 bases short, with 20 bases between. CDR3 amino acids: CASLNGPRGVYGYTF. In nucleotides, the CDR3 is TGTGCCAGCCTCAATGGGCCCAGGGGCGTCTATGGCTACACCTTC.

This chain uses TRBV6-5 with TRBJ1-6; 7 bases map to TRBD1. Germline CDR1 MNHEY, CDR2 SVGAGI. The CDR3 has 15 amino acids. Trimming removed 1 base from V and 9 bases from J; junction bases left unmatched: 6. The CDR3 DNA reads as TGTGCCAGCAGTTACTGGCAGGGGGGAAGTTCACCCCTCCACTTT. Residues: CASSYWQGGSSPLHF.

V usage is TRBV27 and J usage is TRBJ1-4; D possibly corresponds to TRBD1 (6 bases). The CDR3 is 17 amino acids. Trimming took off 9 bases at V and 3 bases at J, with 23 bases between the two ends. Germline V gives CDR1 MNHEY, CDR2 SMNVEV (reference sequence). CDR3 protein: CASKRGLGARANEKLFF. Here the CDR3 DNA reads TGTGCCAGTAAACGGGGTTTGGGGGCTCGGGCTAATGAAAAACTGTTTTTT.

This clonotype was counted a few times. V usage is TRBV6-1 and J usage is TRBJ1-5; 7 nucleotides align to TRBD1. This CDR3 region has 16 residues. The ends lost 0 bases at V and 7 bases at J; junction bases unmatched: 9. CDR1 and CDR2 from the germline V gene are MNHNS and SASEGT. The CDR3, as DNA: TGTGCCAGCAGTGAAGCGCTGGACAGGAGGACCCAGCCCCAGCATTTT. It is translated as CASSEALDRRTQPQHF.

This clonotype appeared a few times. V gene TRBV11-2 combines with J gene TRBJ2-5; D not resolved. CDR3 length: 11 residues. The V end was cut by 5 bases, the J end by 4 bases, with 5 bases between. Germline assignment: CDR1 SGHAT and CDR2 FQNNGV. The CDR3 sequence: CASSIVETQYF. The CDR3 region has the DNA TGTGCCAGCAGCATCGTAGAGACCCAGTACTTC.

This sequence joins TRBV25-1 and TRBJ2-7; a weak D match, TRBD2 (5 bases). CDR3 size: 15 residues. In germline, CDR1 is MGHDK, CDR2 SYGVNS. V lost 10 bases, J lost 1 base, and 20 bases lay in between. CDR3 coding DNA: TGTGCCAACTTCTACAAGGCGGGTACTTCCTACGAGCAGTACTTC. This gives the protein CANFYKAGTSYEQYF.

The genes are TRBV27 and TRBJ2-3, with no clear D. The CDR3 has 14 amino acids. The germline V gene encodes CDR1 MNHEY and CDR2 SMNVEV (reference sequence). Between the trimmed V and J ends, which lost 8 bases and 1 base, there was a span of 13 bases. The CDR3 DNA follows: TGTGCCAGCCGGAAGGGCACCCGCACAGATACGCAGTATTTT. This encodes CASRKGTRTDTQYF.

This clonotype was seen a handful of times. This chain links TRBV29-1 with TRBJ1-1; perhaps TRBD1 as D (6 bases). The germline V gene encodes CDR1 SQVTM and CDR2 ANQGSEA. V lost 3 bases and J 6 bases, leaving 11 bases between the germline ends. The CDR3 spans 12 residues. Here the CDR3 reads CSVDRDTPEAFF. CDR3 nucleotide sequence: TGCAGCGTTGACCGGGACACGCCTGAAGCTTTCTTT.

Only a few counts were recorded for this clonotype. The chain combines TRBV27 with TRBJ1-1; the D is unclear. The germline V gene has CDR1 MNHEY and CDR2 SMNVEV (reference sequence). Trimming took 2 bases from V and 1 from J, leaving 8 bases between them. The CDR3 covers 14 residues. Here the CDR3 reads CASSLVPGNTEAFF. The DNA for the CDR3 is TGTGCCAGCAGTTTAGTTCCGGGGAACACTGAAGCTTTCTTT.

The chain has TRBV7-6 and TRBJ2-3; 13 bases match TRBD2. Germline-derived CDR1 and CDR2 are SGHVS and FNYEAQ. This CDR3 comprises 16 residues. V lost 4 bases to trimming and J lost 6 bases; unmatched junction nucleotides: 7. The CDR3 spells CASSSGTSGDRDTQYF. Written as DNA, the CDR3 is TGTGCCAGCAGCTCGGGGACTAGCGGGGACAGGGATACGCAGTATTTT. The variable domain in full, with the rest retrieved from reference TRBV7-6 and TRBJ2-3, is GAGVSQSPRYKVTKRGQDVALRCDPISGHVSLYWYRQALGQGPEFLTYFNYEAQQDKSGLPNDRFSAERPEGSISTLTIQRTEQRDSAMYRCASSSGTSGDRDTQYFGPGTRLTVL.

This chain connects TRBV6-2 or TRBV6-3 to TRBJ1-5; tentatively, D is TRBD1 (5 bases). Germline values: CDR1 MNHEY, CDR2 SVGEGT. V was trimmed by 1 base and J by 6 bases, leaving 16 bases between them. CDR3 length equals 16 residues. The CDR3 reads CASSYLAGKGGQPQHF. CDR3 in DNA: TGTGCCAGCAGTTACTTGGCAGGGAAGGGCGGTCAGCCCCAGCATTTT.

The chain joins TRBV6-2 or TRBV6-3 to TRBJ1-6; D is ambiguous. The CDR3 is 12 residues long. Germline CDR1 and CDR2: MNHEY and SVGEGT. V shed 2 bases and J shed 8 bases, with 4 bases lying between them. The chain's CDR3 is CASSYRYSPLHF. DNA of the CDR3: TGTGCCAGCAGTTACCGATATTCACCCCTCCACTTT.